The clone carrying this TCR beta chain was seen only once. Its matching antigen is unknown. The data originate from a study of PD-1 blockade in classical Hodgkin lymphoma. CDR3 length equals 14 residues. The germline V gene encodes CDR1 MNHNS and CDR2 SASEGT. Losses at the gene ends were 11 bases for V and 8 bases for J; bases not matched to a gene: 13. Sample time point: cycle 4 day 1 (C4D1), after 6 weeks of nivolumab. Every patient relapsed after autologous stem cell transplantation, and brentuximab vedotin exposure varied. Sequencing was performed with immunoSEQ multiplex PCR; in TCRdb, only in-frame clones are kept and a portion is missing. Of roughly 94,000 clones in the sample, 85% to 95% were seen once. Study-wide results and caveats: For complete responders, baseline diversity was comparable to that of newly diagnosed patients. Anyone who began nivolumab under 1 year after ASCT was excluded.

The TCR comes from a human donor with classical Hodgkin lymphoma. The chain has TRBV6-1 and TRBJ2-1; TRBD2 matches at 9 bases. Source: peripheral blood mononuclear cells (PBMCs), taken before the fourth cycle of nivolumab. The CDR3 bases are TGTGCCTCCGGGATCGCGGGAGGGCCGCATGAGCAGTTCTTC. Protein product: CASGIAGGPHEQFF.